This TCR beta chain was identified in a study of beta chain features in type 1 diabetes. Study-wide results and limits: PCR might favor shorter templates, but any such skew would affect patients and controls equally. All four CD4+ subsets from Type 1 diabetes patients carried moderately but significantly shorter TCRB CDR3s.

Investigators reverse transcribed all isolated RNA, so they sequenced expressed TCRB transcripts. TCRdb's copy holds only in-frame clones and misses some; the assay was immunoSEQ multiplex PCR. The profile shows 500,000 to 700,000 clones, 15% to 18% of them singletons. The CDR3 sequence is 15 residues long. In germline, CDR1 is SGHTA, CDR2 FQGNSA. Trimming left V 5 bases short and J 4 bases short, with 14 bases between. Purity exceeding 95% was reached by all sorted populations. On this clone itself: What it binds is not known.

This TCR was recovered from a man between 18 and 29 years old in good health. The sequencing sample was made of naive CD4+ T cells from blood. This rearrangement joins TRBV7-2 to TRBJ2-2; possibly TRBD2 for D (5 bases). CDR3 loop: CASSPQRSPTGELFF. CDR3 bases: TGTGCCAGCAGCCCCCAGCGGAGTCCCACCGGGGAGCTGTTTTTT.